This T cell receptor (beta chain) comes out of a study of technical replicates of blood from four donors. Here immunoSEQ multiplex PCR was the method, and the copy in TCRdb shows in-frame clones only, minus some. In the table there are approximately 99,000 clones, 96% of which are singletons. Per the germline V gene, CDR1 is WSHSY and CDR2 is SAAADI. With 1 base removed from V and 6 bases from J, the gap between germline ends came to 12 bases. The CDR3 runs 14 residues. The sample comprised T cells isolated from PBMCs. This TCR was sampled from a human donor in good health. The V call is TRBV10-2, the J call TRBJ1-2; D is uncertain. This CDR3 is CASSELPRADGYTF. CDR3 nucleotide sequence: TGCGCCAGCAGTGAGTTACCTAGAGCGGATGGCTACACCTTC.